The source of this TCR beta chain is a study of a mutant IDH1 vaccine in newly diagnosed glioma. Study as a whole: Eight vaccine doses were administered to patients at weeks 1, 3, 5, 7, 11, 15, 19 and 23.

The time point denotes: week 5, during vaccination. Vaccinated patients received 300 ug of mutant IDH1 20-mer peptide per dose, with topical imiquimod. The table came from immunoSEQ multiplex PCR; TCRdb's copy has only in-frame clones and leaves some out. The sample has 25,000 to 35,000 clones; approximately 86% are singletons. V dropped 3 bases and J dropped 6 bases, with 17 bases sitting between them. In germline, CDR1 is SGHAT, CDR2 FQNNGV. This CDR3 has 16 amino acids. As regards this clone: What it binds is not known.

J is TRBJ1-4 and V is TRBV11-2; D perhaps matches TRBD1 (6 bases). This clonotype originated in a woman in her thirties or forties with glioma. Some clones in this sample may be carry-over from other donors' samples. Sample: peripheral blood mononuclear cells (PBMCs), taken from a glioma patient whose treatment included an IDH1 peptide vaccine. As DNA, the CDR3 is TGTGCCAGCAGCTTCCTAGGGGGGAGAAGGGATGAAAAACTGTTTTTT. This codes for CASSFLGGRRDEKLFF.